One sample yielded the 11 T cell receptor beta chains listed below, sequenced in a study of radiotherapy plus CTLA-4 blockade in lung cancer. Assay: immunoSEQ multiplex PCR; the TCRdb copy retains only in-frame clones and omits some. The table has 9,500 to 15,000 clones, around 80% seen once. Specimen: peripheral blood, collected from a patient treated with radiotherapy plus ipilimumab. The receptors were gathered from a human donor with non-small cell lung cancer that progressed on radiotherapy plus ipilimumab.

The gene calls are TRBV18 and TRBJ1-1, with D tentatively TRBD1 (5 bases). From germline, CDR1 is KGHSH and CDR2 LQKENI. CDR3 length: 13 residues. The ends were cut back, 0 bases at V and 3 bases at J, with 5 bases in the middle. The CDR3: CASSPPGDTEAFF. The CDR3 region has the DNA TGTGCCAGCTCACCACCAGGGGACACTGAAGCTTTCTTT.

The chain carries TRBV2 and TRBJ1-6; 10 nucleotides align to TRBD1. This CDR3 is built from 12 residues. From germline, CDR1 is SNHLY and CDR2 FYNNEI. V lost 8 bases and J lost 9; bases outside the gene matches: 1. The DNA for the CDR3 is TGTGCCAGCGGACAGGGGGTTTCACCCCTCCACTTT. It codes for CASGQGVSPLHF.

The J gene is TRBJ2-7, the V gene TRBV6-1, with D maybe TRBD1 (5 bases). This CDR3 is built from 13 residues. Germline values: CDR1 MNHNS, CDR2 SASEGT. V lost 6 bases to trimming and J lost 6 bases, with 15 bases between them. The CDR3 DNA sequence: TGTGCCAGCAGGCCCCCTGCAGGGCCCGAGCAGTACTTC. The encoded protein is CASRPPAGPEQYF.

This rearrangement joins TRBV10-1 to TRBJ2-3, with 9 bases identical to TRBD2. The V and J ends lost 0 bases and 1 base, in that order; junction bases with no gene match: 2. This CDR3 is 16 amino acids long. Germline V CDR1 and CDR2: WNHNN, SYGVQD (reference sequence). CDR3 bases: TGCGCCAGCAGTGAGTCGAAGCGGGGGGGCACAGATACGCAGTATTTT. Protein: CASSESKRGGTDTQYF.

This clone occurred once. The chain uses TRBV10-1 and TRBJ2-3, with 11 bases that match TRBD2. The CDR3 has 15 residues. V shed 4 bases, J shed 5 bases, and the junction held 5 bases outside the gene matches. From germline, CDR1 is WNHNN and CDR2 SYGVQD (reference sequence). CDR3 sequence (DNA): TGCGCCAGCAGTGGTACTAGCGGGGGTCGAGATACGCAGTATTTT. Its translation: CASSGTSGGRDTQYF.

The gene calls are TRBV6-1 and TRBJ1-2; 8 bases line up with TRBD1. Trimming cost V 4 bases and J 7 bases; bases outside gene matches: 2. CDR3 length: 12 amino acids. Germline assignment: CDR1 MNHNS and CDR2 SASEGT. CDR3 nucleotide sequence: TGTGCCAGCAGTGTGACAGGGGTTGGCTACACCTTC. Translating gives CASSVTGVGYTF.

This clone showed up just a few times. This rearrangement joins TRBV6-6 to TRBJ2-2, with unresolved D. V was cut by 2 bases and J by 4 bases, with 5 bases left in between. The germline V gene encodes CDR1 MNHNY and CDR2 SVGAGI (reference sequence). The CDR3 runs 13 residues. The CDR3 region has the DNA TGTGCCAGCAGTTACGTTCCCACCGGGGAGCTGTTTTTT. Encoded protein: CASSYVPTGELFF.

The chain carries TRBV14 and TRBJ1-1, with a weak D call TRBD1 (6 bases). Per germline, CDR1 SGHDN and CDR2 FVKESK. Trimming left V 4 bases short and J 3 bases short, with 9 bases between. This CDR3 is 13 amino acids long. CDR3 nucleotide sequence: TGTGCCAGCAGCCTCTACAGGGACACTGAAGCTTTCTTT. Translated, it gives CASSLYRDTEAFF. Looking up the rest from reference TRBV14 and TRBJ1-1 gives the full variable domain: EAGVTQFPSHSVIEKGQTVTLRCDPISGHDNLYWYRRVMGKEIKFLLHFVKESKQDESGMPNNRFLAERTGGTYSTLKVQPAELEDSGVYFCASSLYRDTEAFFGQGTRLTVV.

The chain is built from TRBV27 and TRBJ2-5; 11 bases map to TRBD2. The CDR3 length is 17 residues. V lost 3 bases to trimming and J lost 5 bases; unmatched junction nucleotides: 11. Germline V gene lookup returns CDR1 MNHEY and CDR2 SMNVEV (reference sequence). CDR3: CASSFASGGRYAETQYF. The DNA for the CDR3 is TGTGCCAGCAGTTTTGCTAGCGGGGGGCGTTACGCCGAGACCCAGTACTTC.

The chain is built from TRBV18 and TRBJ2-7; TRBD1 is a possible D gene (7 bases). V shed 0 bases and J shed 2 bases, with 11 bases lying between them. The CDR3 is 15 amino acids. The V gene's germline CDR1 is KGHSH and CDR2 LQKENI. The CDR3 nucleotides are TGTGCCAGCTCACCACCGTCAGGGGGGCCCTACGAGCAGTACTTC. Protein: CASSPPSGGPYEQYF.

The chain couples TRBV6-1 to TRBJ1-2; perhaps TRBD1 as D (6 bases). With 6 bases removed from V and 4 bases from J, the gap between germline ends came to 15 bases. Germline-derived CDR1 and CDR2 are MNHNS and SASEGT. There are 14 residues in the CDR3. CDR3 nucleotide sequence: TGTGCCAGCAGGGACCCAGGGGCTAGCTATGGCTACACCTTC. Encoded protein: CASRDPGASYGYTF.